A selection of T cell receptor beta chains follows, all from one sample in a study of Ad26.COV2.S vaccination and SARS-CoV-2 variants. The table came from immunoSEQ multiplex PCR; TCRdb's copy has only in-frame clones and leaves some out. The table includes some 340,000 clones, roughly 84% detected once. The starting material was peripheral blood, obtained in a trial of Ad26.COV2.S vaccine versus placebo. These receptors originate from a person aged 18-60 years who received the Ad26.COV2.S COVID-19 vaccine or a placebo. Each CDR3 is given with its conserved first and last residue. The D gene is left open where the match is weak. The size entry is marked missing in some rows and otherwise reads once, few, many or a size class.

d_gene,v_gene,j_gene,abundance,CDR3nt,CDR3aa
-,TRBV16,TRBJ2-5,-,TGTGCCAGCAGCCAATCCCGGACAGTTCAAGAGACCCAGTACTTC,CASSQSRTVQETQYF
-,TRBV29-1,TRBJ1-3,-,TGCAGCGTTGAAAGCGGTGGAAACACCATATATTTT,CSVESGGNTIYF
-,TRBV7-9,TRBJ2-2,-,TGTGCCAGCAGCCCCCCCCGGGGCCAGGGCACCGGGGAGCTGTTTTTT,CASSPPRGQGTGELFF
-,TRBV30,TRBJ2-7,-,TGTGCCTGGAGCACCAACCCCCTGGGCTCCGAGCAGTACTTC,CAWSTNPLGSEQYF
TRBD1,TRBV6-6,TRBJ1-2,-,TGTGCCAGCAGTTACTCGACAGGGGCTCTCTATGGCTACACCTTC,CASSYSTGALYGYTF
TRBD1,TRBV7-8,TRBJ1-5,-,TGTGCCAGCAGCCCGGGGACAGCCGAACTTAGCAATCAGCCCCAGCATTTT,CASSPGTAELSNQPQHF
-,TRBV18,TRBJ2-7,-,TGTGCCAGCTCACCAACCGTGGGATTCTCCTACGAGCAGTACTTC,CASSPTVGFSYEQYF
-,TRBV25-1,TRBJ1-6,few,TGTGCCAGCAGGGACACTAAATATAATTCACCCCTCCACTTT,CASRDTKYNSPLHF
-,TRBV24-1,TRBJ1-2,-,TGTGCCACCAGTGATACTGGGACAACCTATGGCTACACCTTC,CATSDTGTTYGYTF
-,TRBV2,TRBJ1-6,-,TGTGCCAGCAGTGACAGTCACAACGCGGCACCCCTCCACTTT,CASSDSHNAAPLHF
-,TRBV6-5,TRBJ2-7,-,TGTGCCAGCAACCAGGGATCCAATTTCTACGAGCAGTACTTC,CASNQGSNFYEQYF
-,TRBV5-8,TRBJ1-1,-,TGTGCCAGCAGCGACGTGATGAGTAGCACTGAAGCTTTCTTT,CASSDVMSSTEAFF
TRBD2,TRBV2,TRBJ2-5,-,TGTGCCAGCAAGACTAGCGTGGGAGAGACCCAGTACTTC,CASKTSVGETQYF
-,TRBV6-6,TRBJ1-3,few,TGTGCCAGCAGTTACTGGGACCGCCGCTCTGGAAACACCATATATTTT,CASSYWDRRSGNTIYF
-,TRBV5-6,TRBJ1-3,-,TGTGCCAGCAGCTTCAACAGGGCGACGGGAGGAAACACCATATATTTT,CASSFNRATGGNTIYF
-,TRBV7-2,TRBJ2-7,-,TGTGCCAGCAGCTTAGGGCAGGGTCACTACGAGCAGTACTTC,CASSLGQGHYEQYF
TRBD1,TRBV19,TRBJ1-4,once,TGTGCCAGTAGTATCGGCCAGGGGGCTGGGGAAAAACTGTTTTTT,CASSIGQGAGEKLFF
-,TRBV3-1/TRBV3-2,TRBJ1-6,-,TGTGCCAGCAGCCAACCCGGGGGCAATTCACCCCTCCACTTT,CASSQPGGNSPLHF
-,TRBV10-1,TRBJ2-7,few,TGCGCCAACCTAAGGGCCCCCCCATTTTGGAACGAGCAGTACTTC,CANLRAPPFWNEQYF
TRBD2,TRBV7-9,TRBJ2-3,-,TGTGCCAGCAGTGTGTCTAGCGGGGGGGATACGCAGTATTTT,CASSVSSGGDTQYF
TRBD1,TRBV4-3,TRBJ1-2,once,TGCGCCAGCAGCCAAACTCGGACAGGCGGACACTATGGCTACACCTTC,CASSQTRTGGHYGYTF
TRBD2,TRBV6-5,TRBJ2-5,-,TGTGCCAGCTCTAGCGGGGCGGGGAAGGAGACCCAGTACTTC,CASSSGAGKETQYF
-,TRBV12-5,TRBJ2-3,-,TGTGCTAGTGGTTCAGGGGATACGCAGTATTTT,CASGSGDTQYF
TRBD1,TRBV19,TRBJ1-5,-,TGTGCCAGTAGTGTAAGTCCCGGGACAGGGGTCCAGCCCCAGCATTTT,CASSVSPGTGVQPQHF